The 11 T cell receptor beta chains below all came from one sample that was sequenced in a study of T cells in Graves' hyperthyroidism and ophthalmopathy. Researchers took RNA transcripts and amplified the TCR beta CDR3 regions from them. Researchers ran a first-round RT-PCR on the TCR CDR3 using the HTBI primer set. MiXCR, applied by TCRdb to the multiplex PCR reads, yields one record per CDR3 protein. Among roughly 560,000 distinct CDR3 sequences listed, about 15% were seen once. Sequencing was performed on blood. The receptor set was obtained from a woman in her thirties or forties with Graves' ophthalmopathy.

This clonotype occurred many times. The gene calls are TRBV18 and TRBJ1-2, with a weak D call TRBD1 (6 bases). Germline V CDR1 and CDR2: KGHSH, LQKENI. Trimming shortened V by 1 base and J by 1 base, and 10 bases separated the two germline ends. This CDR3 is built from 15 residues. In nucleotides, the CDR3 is TGTGCCAGCTCACCACGGGGGGACAATAACTATGGCTACACCTTC. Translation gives CASSPRGDNNYGYTF.

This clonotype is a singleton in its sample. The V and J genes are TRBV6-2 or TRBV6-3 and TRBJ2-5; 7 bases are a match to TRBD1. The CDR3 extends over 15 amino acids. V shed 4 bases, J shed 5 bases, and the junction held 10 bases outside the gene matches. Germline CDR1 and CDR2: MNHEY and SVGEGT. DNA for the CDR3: TGTGCCAGCAGTTCCTACAGGGGCCTCGGGGAGACCCAGTACTTC. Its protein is CASSSYRGLGETQYF.

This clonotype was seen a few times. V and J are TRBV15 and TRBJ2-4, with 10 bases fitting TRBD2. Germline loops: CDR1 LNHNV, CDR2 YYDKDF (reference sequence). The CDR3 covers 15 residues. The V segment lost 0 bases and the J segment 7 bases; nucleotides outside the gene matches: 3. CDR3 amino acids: CATSRDLGLANIQYF. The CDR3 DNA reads TGTGCCACCAGCAGAGATTTGGGACTAGCGAACATTCAGTACTTC.

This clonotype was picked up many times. CDR3: CASSQVWDTEAFF. The DNA of the CDR3 is TGTGCCAGCAGCCAGGTGTGGGACACTGAAGCTTTCTTT. This sequence joins TRBV14 and TRBJ1-1; D not certain. The CDR3 runs to 13 residues. Trimming cost V 3 bases and J 3 bases, with 8 bases left between them. Germline CDR1 SGHDN, CDR2 FVKESK.

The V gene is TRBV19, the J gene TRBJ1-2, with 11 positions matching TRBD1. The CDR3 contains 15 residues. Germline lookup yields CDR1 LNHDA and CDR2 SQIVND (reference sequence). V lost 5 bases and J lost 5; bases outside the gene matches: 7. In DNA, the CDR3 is TGTGCCAGTAGTCTCGGACAGGGGGCGCGTTATGGCTACACCTTC. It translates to CASSLGQGARYGYTF.

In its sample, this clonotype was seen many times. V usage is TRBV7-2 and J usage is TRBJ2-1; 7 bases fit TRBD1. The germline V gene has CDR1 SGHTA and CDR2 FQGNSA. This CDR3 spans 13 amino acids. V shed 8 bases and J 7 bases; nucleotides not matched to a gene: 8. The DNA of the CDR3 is TGTGCCAGCCTAAGGGGGCTTAGGAATGAGCAGTTCTTC. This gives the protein CASLRGLRNEQFF.

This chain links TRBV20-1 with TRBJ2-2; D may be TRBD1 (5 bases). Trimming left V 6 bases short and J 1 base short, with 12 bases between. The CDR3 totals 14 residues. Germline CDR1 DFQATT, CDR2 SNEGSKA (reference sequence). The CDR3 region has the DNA TGCAGTGCGGAACCGCAGGGGAACACCGGGGAGCTGTTTTTT. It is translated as CSAEPQGNTGELFF.

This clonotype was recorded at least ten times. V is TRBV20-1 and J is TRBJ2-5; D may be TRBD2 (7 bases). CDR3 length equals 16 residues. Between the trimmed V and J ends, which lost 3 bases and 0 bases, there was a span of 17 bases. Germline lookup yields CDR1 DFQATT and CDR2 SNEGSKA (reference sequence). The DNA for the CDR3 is TGCAGTGCTAGCGGGGGGCCGGGAGTGGACCAAGAGACCCAGTACTTC. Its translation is CSASGGPGVDQETQYF.

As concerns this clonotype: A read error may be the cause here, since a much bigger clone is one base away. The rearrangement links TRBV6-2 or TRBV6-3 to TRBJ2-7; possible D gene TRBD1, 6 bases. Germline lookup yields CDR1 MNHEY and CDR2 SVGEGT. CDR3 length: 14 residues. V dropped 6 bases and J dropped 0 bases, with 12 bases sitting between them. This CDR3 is CASRRRDTSYEQYF. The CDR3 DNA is TGTGCCAGCAGACGCCGGGACACCTCCTACGAGCAGTACTTC.

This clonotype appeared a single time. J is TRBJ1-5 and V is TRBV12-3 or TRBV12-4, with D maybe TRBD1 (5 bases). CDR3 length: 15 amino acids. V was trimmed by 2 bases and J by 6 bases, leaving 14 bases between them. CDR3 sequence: CASSLFQGLSQPQHF. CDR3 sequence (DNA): TGTGCCAGCAGTTTATTTCAGGGTTTGAGTCAGCCCCAGCATTTT.

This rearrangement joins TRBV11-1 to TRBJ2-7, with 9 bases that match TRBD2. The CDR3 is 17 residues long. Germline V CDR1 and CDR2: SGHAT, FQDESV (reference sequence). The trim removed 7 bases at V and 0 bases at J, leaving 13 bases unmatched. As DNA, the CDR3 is TGTGCCAGCACCTCTCTTTTAGCGGGAGACAGCTCCTACGAGCAGTACTTC. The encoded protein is CASTSLLAGDSSYEQYF.